The clone carrying this T cell receptor (beta chain) was picked up many times. This record belongs to a study of T cells of healthy individuals. TCRdb analysed the 5' RACE reads with MiXCR anew, one entry per CDR3 protein. Of about 57,000 distinct CDR3 sequences listed, about 16% were seen once; the top ten hold around 4.6%. This CDR3 spans 15 amino acids. Trimming removed 1 base from V and 0 bases from J, with 13 bases in between. The germline V gene has CDR1 GTSNPN and CDR2 SVGIG (reference sequence). The sequence derives from a human donor in good health. The chain joins TRBV30 to TRBJ2-7, with a weak D call TRBD2 (5 bases). The CDR3 DNA sequence: TGTGCCTGGAGTGCCCAGGTCCTAGCCTCCTACGAGCAGTACTTC. As protein: CAWSAQVLASYEQYF.